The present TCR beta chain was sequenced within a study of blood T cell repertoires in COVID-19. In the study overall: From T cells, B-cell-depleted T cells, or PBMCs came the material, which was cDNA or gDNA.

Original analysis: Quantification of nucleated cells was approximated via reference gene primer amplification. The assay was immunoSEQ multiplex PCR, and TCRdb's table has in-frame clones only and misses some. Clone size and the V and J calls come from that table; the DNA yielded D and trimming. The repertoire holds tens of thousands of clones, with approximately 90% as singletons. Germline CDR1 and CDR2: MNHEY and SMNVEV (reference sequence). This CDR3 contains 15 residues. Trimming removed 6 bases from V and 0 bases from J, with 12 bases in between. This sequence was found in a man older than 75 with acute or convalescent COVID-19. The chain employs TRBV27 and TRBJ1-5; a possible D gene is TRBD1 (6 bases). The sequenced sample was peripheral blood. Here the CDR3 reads CASRRTDYSNQPQHF. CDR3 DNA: TGTGCCAGCAGAAGGACAGACTATAGCAATCAGCCCCAGCATTTT.